One and the same sample provided the 26 T cell receptor beta chains below, sequenced in a study of control samples from healthy donors and cancer patients. Sequenced by immunoSEQ multiplex PCR; TCRdb stores in-frame clones only, minus some. The sample consists of about 120,000 clones, 88% of them appearing once. Source material: blood. The receptors derive from a middle-aged man in good health.

This chain uses TRBV30 with TRBJ2-3; D unclear. The CDR3 covers 12 residues. Germline CDR1 reads GTSNPN; CDR2 reads SVGIG (reference sequence). The V end lost 6 bases, the J end lost 5 bases, and 12 bases lay between the germline ends. CDR3 DNA: TGTGCCTGCGGATCTACCGGAGATACGCAGTATTTT. Residues: CACGSTGDTQYF.

The rearrangement links TRBV6-2 or TRBV6-3 to TRBJ2-1; 12 positions match TRBD2. The CDR3 is 18 amino acids. The ends lost 6 bases at V and 0 bases at J; junction bases unmatched: 9. CDR1 and CDR2 (germline): MNHEY, SVGEGT. This CDR3 reads CASSDRASGGASYNEQFF. The CDR3 coding sequence is TGTGCCAGCAGCGACAGGGCTAGCGGGGGGGCCTCCTACAATGAGCAGTTCTTC.

The chain links TRBV7-9 to TRBJ2-7; the match to TRBD1 covers 9 bases. This CDR3 has 15 amino acids. V lost 5 bases, J lost 5 bases, and 10 bases stayed unmatched. The germline CDR1 and CDR2 sequences are SEHNR and FQNEAQ (reference sequence). Here the CDR3 reads CASSLTDRGRHEQYF. CDR3 DNA sequence: TGTGCCAGCAGCCTCACGGACAGGGGAAGGCACGAGCAGTACTTC.

This clone came up once. This sequence joins TRBV5-6 and TRBJ2-3; D assignment may be TRBD1 or TRBD2 (6 bases each). Looked up from germline, CDR1 is SGHDT and CDR2 is YYEEEE. This CDR3 region has 14 residues. The germline V and J ends were trimmed by 2 bases and 5 bases, with 12 bases remaining between them. CDR3 sequence reads: CASSLQGGRDTQYF. CDR3 in DNA: TGTGCCAGCAGCTTACAGGGAGGACGAGATACGCAGTATTTT.

The rearrangement joins TRBV7-9 to TRBJ2-4; the match to TRBD1 covers 7 bases. CDR3 length: 16 residues. With V trimmed by 5 bases and J by 0 bases, 7 bases remained unmatched. The germline V gene has CDR1 SEHNR and CDR2 FQNEAQ (reference sequence). The CDR3 DNA is TGTGCCAGCAGCGTGGACAGGAAATTAGCCAAAAACATTCAGTACTTC. Translating gives CASSVDRKLAKNIQYF.

V gene TRBV9 combines with J gene TRBJ2-1; D is unresolved. The CDR3 consists of 15 residues. The V gene lost 0 bases and the J gene lost 2 bases, with 9 bases spanning the gap. Germline assignment: CDR1 SGDLS and CDR2 YYNGEE. The DNA for the CDR3 is TGTGCCAGCAGCGTAGCTGGAGCAACCTACAATGAGCAGTTCTTC. Protein: CASSVAGATYNEQFF.

This rearrangement joins TRBV6-2 or TRBV6-3 to TRBJ1-1; D unresolved. The V gene's germline CDR1 is MNHEY and CDR2 SVGEGT. The CDR3 has 15 residues. With 4 bases removed from V and 0 bases from J, the gap between germline ends came to 12 bases. The CDR3 DNA reads TGTGCCAGCAGTTCCCTCGGCAGGATGAACACTGAAGCTTTCTTT. It specifies CASSSLGRMNTEAFF.

This chain connects TRBV12-5 to TRBJ1-1; D gene unclear. The CDR3 is 17 residues long. V shed 1 base and J shed 5 bases, with 20 bases lying between them. Per germline, CDR1 LGHNT and CDR2 FRNRAP. This CDR3 reads CASGLAQRSLRNTEAFF. The CDR3, as DNA: TGTGCTAGTGGTTTGGCGCAGAGGTCGTTAAGGAATACTGAAGCTTTCTTT.

V and J are TRBV7-3 and TRBJ1-1; 9 bases align to TRBD1. V shed 3 bases, J shed 6 bases, and the junction held 11 bases outside the gene matches. CDR3 length: 16 residues. Germline V gives CDR1 SGHTA, CDR2 FQGTGA. The CDR3 region has the DNA TGTGCCAGCAGCTTTGGACAGGGGATAGGAATCTCTGAAGCTTTCTTT. As protein: CASSFGQGIGISEAFF. Variable domain in full (rest from reference TRBV7-3 and TRBJ1-1): GAGVSQTPSNKVTEKGKYVELRCDPISGHTALYWYRQSLGQGPEFLIYFQGTGAADDSGLPNDRFFAVRPEGSVSTLKIQRTERGDSAVYLCASSFGQGIGISEAFFGQGTRLTVV.

The chain couples TRBV6-5 to TRBJ2-7, with D tentatively TRBD1 or TRBD2 (5 bases each). The CDR3 is 15 amino acids. Trimming took 6 bases from V and 0 from J, leaving 15 bases between them. The germline V gene has CDR1 MNHEY and CDR2 SVGAGI. The DNA of the CDR3 is TGTGCCAGCAGCCAAACGGGGCCCAGCTCCTACGAGCAGTACTTC. Translated, it gives CASSQTGPSSYEQYF.

This clone was seen once. The chain recombines TRBV7-2 with TRBJ2-5; TRBD2 matches at 12 bases. Germline V gene data show CDR1 as SGHTA and CDR2 as FQGNSA. The length of the CDR3 is 18 residues. With V trimmed by 1 base and J by 5 bases, 11 bases remained unmatched. The CDR3 nucleotides are TGTGCCAGCAGCTTAGGCGGCCTAGCGGGGGGGCTATCTGAGACCCAGTACTTC. It encodes CASSLGGLAGGLSETQYF.

This clone was observed a few times. This chain links TRBV19 with TRBJ1-5, with 7 bases fitting TRBD1. There are 13 residues in the CDR3. V lost 7 bases and J lost 6; bases outside the gene matches: 6. Germline values: CDR1 LNHDA, CDR2 SQIVND (reference sequence). The CDR3 loop is CASTDRVSQPQHF. The CDR3 region has the DNA TGTGCCAGTACCGACAGGGTGAGTCAGCCCCAGCATTTT. The full variable domain, rest sourced from reference TRBV19 and TRBJ1-5, is DGGITQSPKYLFRKEGQNVTLSCEQNLNHDAMYWYRQDPGQGLRLIYYSQIVNDFQKGDIAEGYSVSREKKESFPLTVTSAQKNPTAFYLCASTDRVSQPQHFGDGTRLSIL.

This sequence joins TRBV6-5 and TRBJ1-6; 10 positions agree with TRBD1. CDR3 length: 15 amino acids. Germline values: CDR1 MNHEY, CDR2 SVGAGI. V lost 6 bases and J lost 2; bases outside the gene matches: 1. DNA for the CDR3: TGTGCCAGCAGCGGACAGGGGGCCTATAATTCACCCCTCCACTTT. Translating it yields CASSGQGAYNSPLHF.

The V and J genes are TRBV11-2 and TRBJ2-7; D is undetermined. Germline assignment: CDR1 SGHAT and CDR2 FQNNGV. This CDR3 region has 14 residues. V was trimmed by 3 bases and J by 4 bases, leaving 13 bases between them. The CDR3 loop is CASSFVPGAYEQYF. The DNA of the CDR3 is TGTGCCAGCAGCTTTGTGCCGGGCGCATACGAGCAGTACTTC.

The chain employs TRBV12-3 or TRBV12-4 and TRBJ1-6; D call uncertain. The CDR3 totals 12 residues. The V gene lost 5 bases and the J gene lost 12 bases, with 11 bases spanning the gap. In DNA form, the CDR3 reads TGTGCCAGCAGTCCCCTCGGGAGACCCCTCCACTTT. Amino acids: CASSPLGRPLHF.

This chain's CDR3 is CASSYSSRNIYGYTF. The CDR3 coding sequence is TGTGCCAGCAGTTACTCTAGTCGGAACATCTATGGCTACACCTTC. This chain uses TRBV6-2 or TRBV6-3 with TRBJ1-2, with D uncertain. The CDR3 runs to 15 residues. Per the germline V gene, CDR1 is MNHEY and CDR2 is SVGEGT. V was clipped by 0 bases and J by 4 bases, with 12 bases between them.

This sequence joins TRBV25-1 and TRBJ1-5; D might be TRBD1 (5 bases). The CDR3 has 14 residues. The germline V gene encodes CDR1 MGHDK and CDR2 SYGVNS. Trimming left V 8 bases short and J 2 bases short, with 13 bases between. CDR3 amino acids: CASSGSRGNQPQHF. CDR3 bases: TGTGCCAGCTCAGGGTCACGGGGCAATCAGCCCCAGCATTTT.

This clone was detected only a few times. This chain joins TRBV1 and TRBJ1-5. TRBV1 is annotated as a pseudogene. The CDR3 has 16 amino acids. CDR3: CTSSQDRWGGYEPQHF. CDR3 nucleotide sequence: TGCACCAGCAGCCAAGACCGGTGGGGGGGCTATGAGCCCCAGCATTTT.

This clone was recorded once. V and J are TRBV6-2 or TRBV6-3 and TRBJ1-5, with D hard to call. Germline CDR1 and CDR2: MNHEY and SVGEGT. Deletions cut 4 bases from V and 5 bases from J, with 9 bases between. CDR3 length equals 13 residues. CDR3 sequence reads: CASSSAEDQPQHF. CDR3 DNA sequence: TGTGCCAGCAGTTCCGCAGAGGATCAGCCCCAGCATTTT.

The chain joins TRBV5-5 to TRBJ2-1; D might be TRBD1 (6 bases). Germline V CDR1 and CDR2: SGHKS, YYEKEE (reference sequence). The CDR3 has 13 residues. The V end lost 2 bases, the J end lost 8 bases, and 11 bases lay between the germline ends. This CDR3 reads CASSFQQGHEQFF. In DNA form, the CDR3 reads TGTGCCAGCAGCTTTCAACAGGGCCATGAGCAGTTCTTC.

The chain joins TRBV2 to TRBJ1-3; D is uncertain. This CDR3 is built from 12 residues. The V gene lost 8 bases and the J gene lost 4 bases, with 9 bases spanning the gap. Germline V lookup: CDR1 SNHLY, CDR2 FYNNEI. This chain's CDR3 is CASYIWGNTIYF. CDR3 in DNA: TGTGCCAGCTACATTTGGGGAAACACCATATATTTT.

The gene calls are TRBV24-1 and TRBJ2-3, with D perhaps given as TRBD1 or TRBD2 (5 bases each). This CDR3 has 17 residues. The V gene lost 1 base and the J gene lost 3 bases, with 16 bases spanning the gap. Germline lookup yields CDR1 KGHDR and CDR2 SFDVKD. The CDR3 DNA sequence: TGTGCCACCAGTGATTTTGGTAGGGGCGGGTGGACAGATACGCAGTATTTT. It codes for CATSDFGRGGWTDTQYF.

This chain links TRBV7-9 with TRBJ1-2, with TRBD1 matching over 7 bases. CDR1 is SEHNR, CDR2 FQNEAQ, per germline (reference sequence). The CDR3 runs 14 residues. J lost 5 bases, V lost 4 bases, and 7 bases had no gene match. The CDR3, as DNA: TGTGCCAGCAGCTCAGGGGGTCGGGGGTATGGCTACACCTTC. Its protein is CASSSGGRGYGYTF.

The genes are TRBV5-6 and TRBJ1-6; TRBD1 agrees at 7 bases. The junction had 11 bases not matched to a gene; V was cut back by 4 bases and J by 10 bases. CDR1 is SGHDT and CDR2 is YYEEEE in the germline V gene. The CDR3 is 15 amino acids. CDR3: CASSPSTGWLSPLHF. Here the CDR3 DNA reads TGTGCCAGCAGCCCATCGACAGGGTGGTTATCACCCCTCCACTTT.

V is TRBV19 and J is TRBJ2-2; D perhaps matches TRBD2 (6 bases). CDR3 length: 17 residues. The germline V gene encodes CDR1 LNHDA and CDR2 SQIVND (reference sequence). Trimming took off 1 base at V and 3 bases at J, with 15 bases between the two ends. CDR3 nucleotides: TGTGCCAGTAGTATAGTTAGGATCGCGGGGTACACCGGGGAGCTGTTTTTT. Translation gives CASSIVRIAGYTGELFF.

V and J are TRBV7-2 and TRBJ2-7; a weak D match, TRBD2 (5 bases). This CDR3 has 18 amino acids. V gave up 1 base and J gave up 5 bases, with 24 bases separating them. Germline CDR1 SGHTA, CDR2 FQGNSA. This CDR3 is CASSLGGRILTPPDEQYF. The CDR3 DNA sequence: TGTGCCAGCAGCTTAGGAGGGCGGATTTTAACACCACCGGACGAGCAGTACTTC.